These 7 T cell receptor beta chains came from one sample sequenced in a study of T cell responses to AZD1222 COVID-19 vaccine. Here immunoSEQ multiplex PCR was the method, and the copy in TCRdb shows in-frame clones only, minus some. This table has about 120,000 clones, about nine tenths appearing once. Source: peripheral blood, taken on day 0 of AZD1222 vaccination. These receptors were collected from an adult in good health.

This clone was found once. This chain's CDR3 is CSASRLDDGYTF. The CDR3 coding sequence is TGCAGTGCCAGTAGGCTCGATGATGGCTACACCTTC. The chain is built from TRBV20-1 and TRBJ1-2, with D unclear. Trimming stripped 6 bases from V and 6 bases from J, with 14 bases between. Germline assignment: CDR1 DFQATT and CDR2 SNEGSKA (reference sequence). This CDR3 contains 12 residues.

The chain joins TRBV29-1 to TRBJ2-5, with D maybe TRBD2 (7 bases). The CDR3 covers 15 residues. Germline V lookup: CDR1 SQVTM, CDR2 ANQGSEA. Between the trimmed V and J ends, which lost 1 base and 0 bases, there was a span of 12 bases. The CDR3 protein is CSVEGGGGYQETQYF. The CDR3, as DNA: TGCAGCGTTGAAGGTGGGGGGGGCTACCAAGAGACCCAGTACTTC.

The chain couples TRBV24-1 to TRBJ1-5; D uncertain. In germline, CDR1 is KGHDR, CDR2 SFDVKD. The V end was cut by 1 base, the J end by 8 bases, with 11 bases between. This CDR3 comprises 14 residues. CDR3 loop: CATSDFAVSKPQHF. The CDR3, as DNA: TGTGCCACCAGTGATTTCGCTGTTAGCAAGCCCCAGCATTTT.

J is TRBJ1-5 and V is TRBV6-2 or TRBV6-3; D is possibly TRBD1 (5 bases). With 2 bases removed from V and 4 bases from J, the gap between germline ends came to 9 bases. CDR1 and CDR2 from the germline V gene are MNHEY and SVGEGT. CDR3 size: 14 residues. The CDR3 DNA reads as TGTGCCAGCAGTTACGGGGGGGTAAATCAGCCCCAGCATTTT. Protein: CASSYGGVNQPQHF.

This chain connects TRBV6-2 or TRBV6-3 to TRBJ2-1; TRBD2 agrees at 11 bases. The CDR3 contains 17 residues. With 0 bases clipped from V and 7 bases from J, the junction kept 8 bases outside the gene matches. Germline CDR1 MNHEY, CDR2 SVGEGT. The CDR3 DNA reads as TGTGCCAGCAGTTACTCGTTACTAGCGGGGGCAACAAATGAGCAGTTCTTC. Its protein product is CASSYSLLAGATNEQFF.

The chain recombines TRBV3-1 (or the pseudogene TRBV3-2) with TRBJ2-3, with D maybe TRBD2 (6 bases). Between the trimmed V and J ends, which lost 4 bases and 2 bases, there was a span of 7 bases. CDR1 is LGHDT and CDR2 is YNNKEL in the germline V gene (reference sequence). There are 13 residues in the CDR3. The CDR3 nucleotides are TGTGCCAGCAGCCGCGGGGTCACAGATACGCAGTATTTT. Its translation is CASSRGVTDTQYF.

The chain employs TRBV14 and TRBJ1-3; D is uncertain. The germline V gene has CDR1 SGHDN and CDR2 FVKESK. With 6 bases removed from V and 0 bases from J, the gap between germline ends came to 9 bases. The CDR3 covers 14 residues. CDR3 nucleotide sequence: TGTGCCAGCAGAGAAGGTAGCTCTGGAAACACCATATATTTT. Its translation: CASREGSSGNTIYF. Variable domain in full (rest from reference TRBV14 and TRBJ1-3): EAGVTQFPSHSVIEKGQTVTLRCDPISGHDNLYWYRRVMGKEIKFLLHFVKESKQDESGMPNNRFLAERTGGTYSTLKVQPAELEDSGVYFCASREGSSGNTIYFGEGSWLTVV.